This TCR beta chain was profiled in a study of early T cells in non-severe SARS-CoV-2 infection. In its sample, this clonotype was seen a few times. What it recognizes is unknown. Study-wide findings and caveats: VDJdb matching, biased toward anti-spike CD8 responses, missed private and CD4 specificities.

Trimming took off 1 base at V and 2 bases at J, with 7 bases between the two ends. Germline CDR1 reads MGHRA; CDR2 reads YSYEKL. The CDR3 is made up of 14 amino acids. Unique molecular identifiers (one per individual cDNA molecule) were attached. TCRdb re-analysed the 5' RACE reads in MiXCR, keeping a single row per CDR3 protein. The data show some 63,000 distinct CDR3 sequences, 10% to 15% seen once. V usage is TRBV4-1 and J usage is TRBJ2-3; no definite D call. This receptor was obtained from an adult who was a healthcare worker with PCR-confirmed SARS-CoV-2 infection or an uninfected control (not recorded which). The sequencing input was whole blood. The CDR3 DNA follows: TGCGCCAGCAGCCAAGCCGAGAACACAGATACGCAGTATTTT. Amino acids: CASSQAENTDTQYF.